These 32 T cell receptor beta chains originate from one sample sequenced in a study of blood T cell repertoires in COVID-19. Method: immunoSEQ multiplex PCR; TCRdb's copy keeps in-frame clones and lacks some. The sample lists 350,000 to 400,000 clones, around nine tenths occurring once. Sample: PBMCs or T cells enriched from blood (not recorded which). All receptors derive from a woman under 30 who had recovered from COVID-19.

This clone was counted only a few times. V is TRBV30 and J is TRBJ1-2, with TRBD1 as a possible D gene (5 bases). With 3 bases removed from V and 7 bases from J, the gap between germline ends came to 15 bases. CDR1 is GTSNPN, CDR2 SVGIG, per germline (reference sequence). The CDR3 contains 13 residues. The CDR3 DNA is TGTGCCTGGAGAGGGGAGGGGCCCGGTGGCTACACCTTC. Amino acids: CAWRGEGPGGYTF.

The gene calls are TRBV3-1 (or the pseudogene TRBV3-2) and TRBJ2-3; D possibly corresponds to TRBD1 (6 bases). The V gene's germline CDR1 is LGHDT and CDR2 YNNKEL (reference sequence). Trimming removed 1 base at V and 6 bases at J, with 8 bases between. The CDR3 has 13 residues. The CDR3 DNA is TGTGCCAGCAGCCAAGCAGGGGAGGATACGCAGTATTTT. This sequence encodes CASSQAGEDTQYF.

CDR3 amino acids: CASSLSTGQGYHEQYF. The DNA for the CDR3 is TGTGCCAGCAGTCTTTCAACGGGACAGGGTTATCACGAGCAGTACTTC. The chain employs TRBV27 and TRBJ2-7, with 9 bases lining up with TRBD1. CDR3 length: 16 amino acids. After removal of 5 bases from V and 5 bases from J, the junction contained 13 bases not matched to a gene. CDR1 and CDR2 from the germline V gene are MNHEY and SMNVEV (reference sequence).

The chain couples TRBV2 to TRBJ1-5; 10 bases fit TRBD1. The CDR3 consists of 15 residues. Per the germline V gene, CDR1 is SNHLY and CDR2 is FYNNEI. V was clipped by 4 bases and J by 3 bases; unmatched bases: 3. This CDR3 reads CASSGDRGFNQPQHF. The CDR3 DNA follows: TGTGCCAGCAGTGGGGACAGGGGCTTCAATCAGCCCCAGCATTTT.

V gene TRBV5-4 combines with J gene TRBJ2-7, with TRBD2 matching over 15 bases. V lost 4 bases and J lost 1; bases outside the gene matches: 6. Germline values: CDR1 SGHNT, CDR2 YYREEE (reference sequence). The CDR3 spans 17 residues. CDR3 in amino acids: CASSRGLAGGPSYEQYF. DNA for the CDR3: TGTGCCAGCAGCCGGGGACTAGCGGGGGGACCTTCCTACGAGCAGTACTTC.

The chain joins TRBV6-5 to TRBJ1-1, with 9 bases lining up with TRBD1. Germline lookup yields CDR1 MNHEY and CDR2 SVGAGI. Losses at the gene ends were 7 bases for V and 6 bases for J; bases not matched to a gene: 12. This CDR3 comprises 15 residues. The DNA of the CDR3 is TGTGCCAGCAATGGAGGGACAGGGCGGTGGGCTGAAGCTTTCTTT. Its translation is CASNGGTGRWAEAFF.

This clone was seen only once. J is TRBJ2-3 and V is TRBV2; 12 bases fit TRBD1. This CDR3 region has 14 residues. After removal of 4 bases from V and 7 bases from J, the junction contained 3 bases not matched to a gene. CDR1 and CDR2 (germline): SNHLY, FYNNEI. The CDR3 bases are TGTGCCAGCAGTGGGGACAGGGGGCGTAATACGCAGTATTTT. Encoded protein: CASSGDRGRNTQYF. Looking up the rest from reference TRBV2 and TRBJ2-3 gives the full variable domain: EPEVTQTPSHQVTQMGQEVILRCVPISNHLYFYWYRQILGQKVEFLVSFYNNEISEKSEIFDDQFSVERPDGSNFTLKIRSTKLEDSAMYFCASSGDRGRNTQYFGPGTRLTVL.

The V gene is TRBV19, the J gene TRBJ1-5; 9 bases align to TRBD1. This CDR3 is 11 amino acids long. Looked up from germline, CDR1 is LNHDA and CDR2 is SQIVND (reference sequence). This chain's CDR3 is CSTGGPEPQHF. CDR3 bases: TGTTCGACAGGGGGTCCAGAGCCCCAGCATTTT.

The chain uses TRBV9 and TRBJ1-5; TRBD1 matches 8 bases. Germline loops: CDR1 SGDLS, CDR2 YYNGEE. V gave up 4 bases and J gave up 4 bases; unmatched junction bases: 4. This CDR3 has 14 residues. The CDR3 DNA follows: TGTGCCAGCAGCCCGGGACAGGTTAATCAGCCCCAGCATTTT. It yields the protein CASSPGQVNQPQHF.

This clone was observed once. The chain's CDR3 is CASSDRRGANEKLFF. The DNA of the CDR3 is TGCGCCAGCAGTGATAGGAGGGGTGCTAATGAAAAACTGTTTTTT. This sequence joins TRBV5-1 and TRBJ1-4; D perhaps matches TRBD1 (5 bases). Germline lookup yields CDR1 SGHRS and CDR2 YFSETQ. The CDR3 is made up of 15 amino acids. V shed 5 bases and J shed 3 bases, with 14 bases lying between them.

The chain recombines TRBV18 with TRBJ2-1; 11 nucleotides agree with TRBD1. Germline V gene sequence: CDR1 KGHSH, CDR2 LQKENI. CDR3 length: 12 amino acids. The trim removed 5 bases at V and 15 bases at J, leaving 6 bases unmatched. The CDR3 sequence: CASSSRDRGVFF. As DNA, the CDR3 is TGTGCCAGCTCAAGCCGGGACAGGGGGGTGTTCTTC.

The gene calls are TRBV28 and TRBJ1-2, with D possibly TRBD1 on 6 matching bases. This CDR3 has 13 residues. Trimming stripped 4 bases from V and 7 bases from J, with 13 bases between. Germline CDR1 MDHEN, CDR2 SYDVKM. The chain's CDR3 is CASSWGQGGGYTF. The CDR3 DNA follows: TGTGCCAGCAGTTGGGGGCAGGGTGGTGGCTACACCTTC.

The rearrangement links TRBV21-1 to TRBJ2-7; the table's TRBD2 call for D was not verified on the DNA. TRBV21-1 is tagged as a pseudogene. This CDR3 is built from 13 residues. CDR3 residues: CASIGVESHEQYF. In DNA form, the CDR3 reads TGTGCCAGCATCGGGGTGGAGAGTCACGAGCAGTACTTC.

CDR3 coding DNA: TGTGCCAGCAGTGCTTTGACTAGCGGGGGGCGAGATACGCAGTATTTT. Amino acid sequence: CASSALTSGGRDTQYF. This chain connects TRBV6-1 to TRBJ2-3; 13 bases match TRBD2. Germline V gene data show CDR1 as MNHNS and CDR2 as SASEGT. The CDR3 consists of 16 residues. V shed 4 bases and J 5 bases; nucleotides not matched to a gene: 6.

The V gene is TRBV4-3, the J gene TRBJ1-2; a weak D match, TRBD1 (5 bases). The CDR3 runs 17 residues. Trimming stripped 1 base from V and 6 bases from J, with 21 bases between. Germline CDR1 and CDR2: LGHNA and YSLEER. CDR3 amino acids: CASSQAPKGTDMHGYTF. In DNA form, the CDR3 reads TGCGCCAGCAGCCAAGCACCCAAGGGGACTGACATGCATGGCTACACCTTC.

This clone came up once. The J gene is TRBJ2-3, the V gene TRBV7-8, with 9 positions matching TRBD1. Germline loops: CDR1 SGHVS, CDR2 FQNEAQ. V lost 1 base, J lost 2 bases, and 1 base stayed unmatched. This CDR3 region has 15 residues. CDR3 amino acids: CASSLDRGHTDTQYF. In DNA form, the CDR3 reads TGTGCCAGCAGCTTAGACAGGGGGCACACAGATACGCAGTATTTT.

In its sample, this clone was seen once. The chain recombines TRBV13 with TRBJ2-7; TRBD2 might be the D (6 bases). The V end was cut by 0 bases, the J end by 3 bases, with 15 bases between. In germline, CDR1 is PRHDT, CDR2 FYEKMQ (reference sequence). The CDR3 sequence is 16 residues long. The CDR3: CASSLGWRDPGYEQYF. The DNA for the CDR3 is TGTGCCAGCAGCTTAGGGTGGAGGGACCCCGGCTACGAGCAGTACTTC.

The CDR3 DNA reads TGTGCCAGCGGAGGGTATTTGGCCGAGCAGTACTTC. The encoded protein is CASGGYLAEQYF. The rearrangement joins TRBV6-5 to TRBJ2-7, with D possibly matching TRBD2 (6 bases). The V end was cut by 8 bases, the J end by 6 bases, with 14 bases between. Looked up from germline, CDR1 is MNHEY and CDR2 is SVGAGI. The CDR3 sequence is 12 residues long.

The chain employs TRBV6-5 and TRBJ2-7; TRBD1 aligns across 11 bases. Looked up from germline, CDR1 is MNHEY and CDR2 is SVGAGI. Germline trimming cut 6 bases from V and 6 bases from J; bases unmatched to any gene: 4. The CDR3 has 13 residues. CDR3 region: CASRVGTGGEQYF. The CDR3 bases are TGTGCCAGCAGAGTTGGGACAGGGGGCGAGCAGTACTTC.

The chain couples TRBV6-5 to TRBJ1-6; D call uncertain. The CDR3 runs 15 residues. Germline CDR1 is MNHEY and CDR2 is SVGAGI. Trimming pared 7 bases from V and 0 bases from J, leaving 10 bases between. CDR3 bases: TGTGCCAGCAACCGCCGGGGCTCCTATAATTCACCCCTCCACTTT. Amino acid sequence: CASNRRGSYNSPLHF.

The V gene is TRBV19, the J gene TRBJ2-7; no firm D call. Germline loops: CDR1 LNHDA, CDR2 SQIVND (reference sequence). The CDR3 totals 14 residues. V shed 4 bases and J shed 0 bases, with 10 bases lying between them. This CDR3 is CASSTSLSSYEQYF. DNA for the CDR3: TGTGCCAGTAGTACCTCCCTCAGCTCCTACGAGCAGTACTTC.

This rearrangement joins TRBV3-1 (or the pseudogene TRBV3-2) to TRBJ2-3, with 9 bases identical to TRBD2. This CDR3 comprises 17 residues. After removal of 1 base from V and 4 bases from J, the junction contained 9 bases not matched to a gene. CDR1 is LGHDT, CDR2 YNNKEL, per germline (reference sequence). The CDR3 loop reads CASSQVGGGAYADTQYF. CDR3 DNA: TGTGCCAGCAGCCAAGTGGGCGGGGGGGCCTACGCAGATACGCAGTATTTT.

The J gene is TRBJ2-7, the V gene TRBV7-2; maybe TRBD2 (6 bases). CDR1 and CDR2 from the germline V gene are SGHTA and FQGNSA. Trimming cost V 5 bases and J 3 bases, with 17 bases left between them. The CDR3 is 15 amino acids. The CDR3 DNA reads TGTGCCAGCAGCCCGATGGACCTCGGGGGCTACGAGCAGTACTTC. Amino acid sequence: CASSPMDLGGYEQYF. The whole variable domain, remainder taken from reference TRBV7-2 and TRBJ2-7, is GAGVSQSPSNKVTEKGKDVELRCDPISGHTALYWYRQSLGQGLEFLIYFQGNSAPDKSGLPSDRFSAERTGGSVSTLTIQRTQQEDSAVYLCASSPMDLGGYEQYFGPGTRLTVT.

This clone was seen a handful of times. The rearrangement links TRBV6-5 to TRBJ1-1, with D possibly TRBD1 on 6 matching bases. Trimming removed 0 bases at V and 0 bases at J, with 11 bases between. CDR1 MNHEY and CDR2 SVGAGI come from the germline V gene. This CDR3 is built from 16 residues. The CDR3 loop reads CASSYSRTGLNTEAFF. CDR3 in DNA: TGTGCCAGCAGTTACTCGCGTACAGGGCTGAACACTGAAGCTTTCTTT.

The chain links TRBV7-3 to TRBJ1-6; TRBD1 agrees at 10 bases. V lost 4 bases, J lost 10 bases, and 7 bases stayed unmatched. CDR3 length equals 15 residues. Germline CDR1 is SGHTA and CDR2 is FQGTGA. The CDR3 DNA is TGTGCCAGCAGCTCGTTCGGGACAGGGGAATCACCCCTCCACTTT. Protein product: CASSSFGTGESPLHF.

The V call is TRBV25-1, the J call TRBJ1-2; weak D call: TRBD1 (5 bases). The V end was cut by 1 base, the J end by 2 bases, with 14 bases between. This CDR3 contains 16 residues. Germline loops: CDR1 MGHDK, CDR2 SYGVNS. The CDR3 bases are TGTGCCAGCAGTGAATCCCTAATCCGGGGGAACTATGGCTACACCTTC. It specifies CASSESLIRGNYGYTF.

This rearrangement joins TRBV28 to TRBJ2-7; TRBD1 aligns across 8 bases. The CDR3 is 14 amino acids. Trimming removed 4 bases from V and 5 bases from J; junction bases left unmatched: 7. The germline gives CDR1 MDHEN, CDR2 SYDVKM. In DNA, the CDR3 is TGTGCCAGCAGTTCCCGGACAGGGAGGAACGAGCAGTACTTC. Protein product: CASSSRTGRNEQYF.

V and J are TRBV5-4 and TRBJ1-2; maybe TRBD1 (6 bases). Germline loops: CDR1 SGHNT, CDR2 YYREEE (reference sequence). V was pared by 2 bases and J by 8 bases, with 10 bases between. The CDR3 consists of 12 residues. The DNA of the CDR3 is TGTGCCAGCAGCTTTTGGACAGAGGGCTACACCTTC. It specifies CASSFWTEGYTF.

V is TRBV2 and J is TRBJ1-6; D is perhaps TRBD1 (6 bases). Looked up from germline, CDR1 is SNHLY and CDR2 is FYNNEI. The germline V and J ends were trimmed by 6 bases and 1 base, with 10 bases remaining between them. The CDR3 has 15 amino acids. The CDR3 loop reads CASRRTDSYNSPLHF. The CDR3 coding sequence is TGTGCCAGCAGAAGGACAGATTCCTATAATTCACCCCTCCACTTT.

The rearrangement joins TRBV6-5 to TRBJ1-5; perhaps TRBD1 as D (6 bases). The CDR3 covers 13 residues. V shed 6 bases and J shed 5 bases, with 11 bases lying between them. The germline V gene has CDR1 MNHEY and CDR2 SVGAGI. The CDR3 sequence: CASRPGQHQPQHF. The CDR3 DNA follows: TGTGCCAGCAGACCGGGACAACATCAGCCCCAGCATTTT.

The genes are TRBV19 and TRBJ1-2; D is ambiguous. Trimming took off 4 bases at V and 8 bases at J, with 11 bases between the two ends. In germline, CDR1 is LNHDA, CDR2 SQIVND (reference sequence). The CDR3 extends over 12 amino acids. The CDR3, as DNA: TGTGCCAGTAGTACCGCCGGTGTAGGCTACACCTTC. This sequence encodes CASSTAGVGYTF.

The CDR3 is CASSFDRMGIYTEAFF. The CDR3 bases are TGTGCCAGCAGCTTCGACAGGATGGGGATATACACTGAAGCTTTCTTT. This sequence joins TRBV5-5 and TRBJ1-1; possible D gene TRBD1, 6 bases. The CDR3 extends over 16 amino acids. Deletions cut 2 bases from V and 3 bases from J, with 17 bases between. From germline, CDR1 is SGHKS and CDR2 YYEKEE (reference sequence).